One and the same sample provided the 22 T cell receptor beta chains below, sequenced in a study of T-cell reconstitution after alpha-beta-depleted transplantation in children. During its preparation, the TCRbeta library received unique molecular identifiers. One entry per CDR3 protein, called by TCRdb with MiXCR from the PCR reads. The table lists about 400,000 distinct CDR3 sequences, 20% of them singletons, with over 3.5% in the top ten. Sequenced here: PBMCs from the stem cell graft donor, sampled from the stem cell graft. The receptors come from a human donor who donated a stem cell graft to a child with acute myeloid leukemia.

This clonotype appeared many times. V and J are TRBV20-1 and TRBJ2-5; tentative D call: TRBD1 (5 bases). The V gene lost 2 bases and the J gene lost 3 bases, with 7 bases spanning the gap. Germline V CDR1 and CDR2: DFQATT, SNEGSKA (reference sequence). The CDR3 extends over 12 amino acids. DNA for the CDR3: TGCAGTGCTAGACTAGGGGAAGAGACCCAGTACTTC. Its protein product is CSARLGEETQYF.

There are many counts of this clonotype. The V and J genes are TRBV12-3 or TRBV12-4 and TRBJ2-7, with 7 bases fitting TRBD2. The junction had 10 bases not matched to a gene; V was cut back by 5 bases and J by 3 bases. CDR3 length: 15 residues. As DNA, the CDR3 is TGTGCCAGCAGTGCCCCGTGGCTAGCGGACTACGAGCAGTACTTC. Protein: CASSAPWLADYEQYF.

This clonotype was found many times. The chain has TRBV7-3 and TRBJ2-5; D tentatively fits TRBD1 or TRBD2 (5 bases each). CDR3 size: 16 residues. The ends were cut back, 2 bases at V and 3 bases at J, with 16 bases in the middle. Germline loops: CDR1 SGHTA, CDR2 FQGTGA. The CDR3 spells CASSLGRGTREETQYF. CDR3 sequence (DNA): TGTGCCAGCAGCTTAGGGAGAGGGACGAGAGAAGAGACCCAGTACTTC.

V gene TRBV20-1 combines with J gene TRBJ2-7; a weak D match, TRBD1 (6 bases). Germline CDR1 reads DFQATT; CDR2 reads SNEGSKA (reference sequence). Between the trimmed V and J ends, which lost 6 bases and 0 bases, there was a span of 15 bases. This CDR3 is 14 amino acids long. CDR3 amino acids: CSAVNRASSYEQYF. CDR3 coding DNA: TGCAGTGCCGTAAACAGGGCGAGCTCCTACGAGCAGTACTTC.

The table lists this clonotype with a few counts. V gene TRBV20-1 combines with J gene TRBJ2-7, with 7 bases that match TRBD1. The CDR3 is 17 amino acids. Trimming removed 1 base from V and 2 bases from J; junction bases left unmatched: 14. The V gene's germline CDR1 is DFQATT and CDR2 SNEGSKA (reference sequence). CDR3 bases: TGCAGTGCTAGAGTGGGTGGGCGGCAGGGGGATACCTACGAGCAGTACTTC. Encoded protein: CSARVGGRQGDTYEQYF.

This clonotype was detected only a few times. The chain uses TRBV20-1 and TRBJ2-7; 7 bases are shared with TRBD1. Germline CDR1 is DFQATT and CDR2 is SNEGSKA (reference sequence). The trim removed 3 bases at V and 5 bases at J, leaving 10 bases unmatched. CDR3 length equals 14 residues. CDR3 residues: CSAREQGMFHEQYF. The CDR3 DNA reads TGCAGTGCTAGGGAACAGGGGATGTTCCACGAGCAGTACTTC.

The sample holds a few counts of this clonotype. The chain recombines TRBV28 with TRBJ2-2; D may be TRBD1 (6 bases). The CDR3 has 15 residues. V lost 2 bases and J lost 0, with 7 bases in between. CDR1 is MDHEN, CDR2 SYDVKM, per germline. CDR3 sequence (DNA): TGTGCCAGCAGTTTAGGGACACCGAACACCGGGGAGCTGTTTTTT. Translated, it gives CASSLGTPNTGELFF.

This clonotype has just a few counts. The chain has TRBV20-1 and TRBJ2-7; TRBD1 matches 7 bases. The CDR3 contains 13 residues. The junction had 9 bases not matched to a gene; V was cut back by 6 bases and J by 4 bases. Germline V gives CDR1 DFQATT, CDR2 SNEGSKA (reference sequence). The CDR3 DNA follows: TGCAGTGCGACGAAGGGGGCTTCGTACGAGCAGTACTTC. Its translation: CSATKGASYEQYF.

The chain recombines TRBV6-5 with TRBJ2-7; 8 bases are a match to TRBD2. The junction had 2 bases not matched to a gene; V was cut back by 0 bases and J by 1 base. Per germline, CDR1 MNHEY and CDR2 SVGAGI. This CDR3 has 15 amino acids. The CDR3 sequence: CASSYSLAGSYEQYF. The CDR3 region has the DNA TGTGCCAGCAGTTACTCGCTAGCGGGTTCCTACGAGCAGTACTTC.

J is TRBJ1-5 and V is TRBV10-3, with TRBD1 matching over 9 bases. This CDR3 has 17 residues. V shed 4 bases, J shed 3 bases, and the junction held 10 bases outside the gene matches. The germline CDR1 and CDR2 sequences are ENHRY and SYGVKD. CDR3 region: CAISGSRGQGINQPQHF. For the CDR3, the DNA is TGTGCCATCAGTGGGAGCAGGGGACAGGGTATCAATCAGCCCCAGCATTTT.

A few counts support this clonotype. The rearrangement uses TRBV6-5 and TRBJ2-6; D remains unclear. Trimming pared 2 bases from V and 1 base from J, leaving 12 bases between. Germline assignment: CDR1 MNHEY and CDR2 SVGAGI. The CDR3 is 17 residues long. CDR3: CASSYNYGRSGANVLTF. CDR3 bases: TGTGCCAGCAGTTACAATTACGGCCGTTCTGGGGCCAACGTCCTGACTTTC.

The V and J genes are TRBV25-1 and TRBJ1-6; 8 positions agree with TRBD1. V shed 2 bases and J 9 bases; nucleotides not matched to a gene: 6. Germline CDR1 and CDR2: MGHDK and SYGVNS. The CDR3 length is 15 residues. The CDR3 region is CASSEAGRGPSPLHF. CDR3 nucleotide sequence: TGTGCCAGCAGTGAAGCGGGCAGGGGGCCTTCACCCCTCCACTTT.

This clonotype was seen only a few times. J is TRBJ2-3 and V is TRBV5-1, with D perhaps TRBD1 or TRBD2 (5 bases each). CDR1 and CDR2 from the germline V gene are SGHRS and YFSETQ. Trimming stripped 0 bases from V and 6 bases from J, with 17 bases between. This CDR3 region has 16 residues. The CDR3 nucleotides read TGCGCCAGCAGCTTGGTGGGACCTAGTAGCTCGGATACGCAGTATTTT. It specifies CASSLVGPSSSDTQYF. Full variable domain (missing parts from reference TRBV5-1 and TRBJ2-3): KAGVTQTPRYLIKTRGQQVTLSCSPISGHRSVSWYQQTPGQGLQFLFEYFSETQRNKGNFPGRFSGRQFSNSRSEMNVSTLELGDSALYLCASSLVGPSSSDTQYFGPGTRLTVL.

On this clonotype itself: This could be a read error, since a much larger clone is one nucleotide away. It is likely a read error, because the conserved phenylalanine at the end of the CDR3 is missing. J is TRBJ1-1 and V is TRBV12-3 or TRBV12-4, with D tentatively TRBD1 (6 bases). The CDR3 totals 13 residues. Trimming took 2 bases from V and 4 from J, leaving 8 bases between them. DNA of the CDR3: TGTGCCAGCAGTTTACAGGGGAGCACTGAAGCTTTCATT. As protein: CASSLQGSTEAFI.

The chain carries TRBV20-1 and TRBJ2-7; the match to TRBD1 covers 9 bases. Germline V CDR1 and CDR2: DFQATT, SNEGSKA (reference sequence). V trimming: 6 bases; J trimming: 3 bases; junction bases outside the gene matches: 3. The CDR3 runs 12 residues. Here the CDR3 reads CSARTGDYEQYF. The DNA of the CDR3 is TGCAGTGCCAGGACAGGGGACTACGAGCAGTACTTC.

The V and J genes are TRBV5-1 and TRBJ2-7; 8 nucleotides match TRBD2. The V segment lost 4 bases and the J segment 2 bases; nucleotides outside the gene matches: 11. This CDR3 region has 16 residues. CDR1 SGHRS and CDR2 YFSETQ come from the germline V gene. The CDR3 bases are TGCGCCAGCAGCCAACACAGTAGCGGGACGACCTACGAGCAGTACTTC. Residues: CASSQHSSGTTYEQYF.

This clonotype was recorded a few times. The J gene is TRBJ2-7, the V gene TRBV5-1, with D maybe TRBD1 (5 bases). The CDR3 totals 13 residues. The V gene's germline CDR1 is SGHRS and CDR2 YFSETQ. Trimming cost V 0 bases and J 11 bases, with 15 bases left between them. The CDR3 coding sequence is TGCGCCAGCAGCTTGGAGGCAGGGTCTATGGAGTACTTC. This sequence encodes CASSLEAGSMEYF.

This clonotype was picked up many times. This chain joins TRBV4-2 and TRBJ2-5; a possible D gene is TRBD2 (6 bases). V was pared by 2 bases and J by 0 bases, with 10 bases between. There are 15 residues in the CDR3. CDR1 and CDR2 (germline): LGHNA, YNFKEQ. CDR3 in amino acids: CASSQIRGNQETQYF. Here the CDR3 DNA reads TGTGCCAGCAGCCAAATACGGGGGAACCAAGAGACCCAGTACTTC.

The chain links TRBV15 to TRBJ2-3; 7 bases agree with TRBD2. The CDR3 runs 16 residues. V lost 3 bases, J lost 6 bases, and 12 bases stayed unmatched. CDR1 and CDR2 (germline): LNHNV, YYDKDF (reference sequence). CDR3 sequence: CATSRDLGGSKDTQYF. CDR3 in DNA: TGTGCCACCAGCAGGGACCTGGGCGGGAGTAAGGATACGCAGTATTTT.

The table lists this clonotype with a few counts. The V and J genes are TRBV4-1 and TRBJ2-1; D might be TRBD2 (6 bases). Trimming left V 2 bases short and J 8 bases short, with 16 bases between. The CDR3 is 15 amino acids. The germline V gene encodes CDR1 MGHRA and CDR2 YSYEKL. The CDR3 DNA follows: TGCGCCAGCAGCCAACCCACTGGACGGGACTATGAGCAGTTCTTC. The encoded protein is CASSQPTGRDYEQFF.

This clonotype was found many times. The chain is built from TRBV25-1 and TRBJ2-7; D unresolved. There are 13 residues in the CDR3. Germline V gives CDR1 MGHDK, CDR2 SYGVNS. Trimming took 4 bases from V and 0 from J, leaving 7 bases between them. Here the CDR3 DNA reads TGTGCCAGCAGTGGTCGGATCTCCTACGAGCAGTACTTC. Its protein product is CASSGRISYEQYF.

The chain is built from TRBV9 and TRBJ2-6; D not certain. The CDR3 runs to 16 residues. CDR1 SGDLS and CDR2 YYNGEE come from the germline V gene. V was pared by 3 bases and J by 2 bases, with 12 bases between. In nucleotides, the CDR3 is TGTGCCAGCAGCGACCCCTTCGGCCCTGGGGCCAACGTCCTGACTTTC. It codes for CASSDPFGPGANVLTF.